This entry lists 11 T cell receptor beta chains sequenced from one sample in a study of OX40 agonist ivuxolimab in advanced cancers. TCRdb's copy holds only in-frame clones and misses some; the assay was immunoSEQ multiplex PCR. The sample has about 110,000 clones, approximately 90% seen once. The source material was CD4+ or CD8+ T cells sorted from blood, sampled in a trial of the OX40 agonist ivuxolimab. All receptors derive from an adult with an advanced solid tumor such as melanoma, head and neck, liver or kidney cancer.

The chain is built from TRBV5-4 and TRBJ2-7; D gene ambiguous. There are 13 residues in the CDR3. Trimming took 2 bases from V and 4 from J, leaving 10 bases between them. Germline CDR1 reads SGHNT; CDR2 reads YYREEE (reference sequence). The CDR3 spells CASSFERAYEQYF. CDR3 DNA sequence: TGTGCCAGCAGCTTTGAAAGGGCGTACGAGCAGTACTTC.

This clone appeared once. The gene calls are TRBV6-5 and TRBJ1-1; D is unclear. Germline V lookup: CDR1 MNHEY, CDR2 SVGAGI. V was trimmed by 1 base and J by 11 bases, leaving 23 bases between them. This CDR3 is built from 16 residues. The CDR3 here is CASSYLRDGAQDGAFF. The DNA for the CDR3 is TGTGCCAGCAGTTACTTGAGAGACGGCGCCCAAGATGGGGCTTTCTTT.

This rearrangement joins TRBV4-1 to TRBJ2-5, with D tentatively TRBD1 or TRBD2 (5 bases each). V lost 1 base to trimming and J lost 1 base, with 13 bases between them. Germline V lookup: CDR1 MGHRA, CDR2 YSYEKL. This CDR3 is built from 16 residues. The CDR3 DNA sequence: TGCGCCAGCAGCCAAGCTGAGGGACGCCGCCAAGAGACCCAGTACTTC. Residues: CASSQAEGRRQETQYF.

This clone was detected a few times. The rearrangement joins TRBV10-1 to TRBJ1-6; tentative D call: TRBD1 (6 bases). CDR1 is WNHNN, CDR2 SYGVQD, per germline (reference sequence). This CDR3 has 14 residues. V was cut by 4 bases and J by 7 bases, with 11 bases left in between. The CDR3 DNA reads as TGCGCCAGCAGTGGTTCAGGGGAGAATTCACCCCTCCACTTT. Amino acids: CASSGSGENSPLHF.

The chain links TRBV11-3 to TRBJ2-7; TRBD2 agrees at 11 bases. Germline lookup yields CDR1 SGHNT and CDR2 YENEEA. Trimming cost V 3 bases and J 7 bases; bases outside gene matches: 8. The CDR3 runs 15 residues. The CDR3 spells CASSLLAGGVGEQYF. The CDR3 nucleotides are TGTGCCAGCAGCTTGCTAGCGGGGGGCGTCGGGGAGCAGTACTTC.

V usage is TRBV7-9 and J usage is TRBJ2-7; 9 bases match TRBD1. The germline CDR1 and CDR2 sequences are SEHNR and FQNEAQ (reference sequence). The CDR3 has 15 amino acids. Germline trimming cut 5 bases from V and 2 bases from J; bases unmatched to any gene: 7. The CDR3, as DNA: TGTGCCAGCAGCAAATCCGGGACAGGGACCTACGAGCAGTACTTC. It is translated as CASSKSGTGTYEQYF.

This rearrangement joins TRBV4-3 to TRBJ2-7; no clear D. Germline V gives CDR1 LGHNA, CDR2 YSLEER. The V and J ends lost 1 base and 6 bases respectively, with 19 bases between them. CDR3 length: 16 amino acids. The CDR3 sequence is CASSQGLVTPRSEQYF. CDR3 in DNA: TGCGCCAGCAGCCAAGGCCTAGTGACCCCAAGAAGCGAGCAGTACTTC.

This chain connects TRBV5-3 to TRBJ2-7; no definite D call. TRBV5-3 is annotated as an ORF whose role is uncertain. Between the trimmed V and J ends, which lost 1 base and 6 bases, there was a span of 11 bases. The CDR3 is made up of 13 amino acids. The CDR3 sequence is CARSLYGFTEQYF. CDR3 DNA: TGTGCCAGAAGCTTGTACGGGTTTACCGAGCAGTACTTC.

V gene TRBV10-3 combines with J gene TRBJ1-5, with 9 bases fitting TRBD1. Germline CDR1 is ENHRY and CDR2 is SYGVKD. There are 15 residues in the CDR3. The V gene end was trimmed by 5 bases and the J gene end by 6 bases; junction bases not matched to a gene: 8. In DNA, the CDR3 is TGTGCCATCAGTCTAACCGGGACAGGGCGTCAGCCCCAGCATTTT. Amino acid sequence: CAISLTGTGRQPQHF.

The chain recombines TRBV9 with TRBJ1-6; 7 nucleotides match TRBD1. The CDR3 has 14 amino acids. Unmatched junction bases numbered 8, after V lost 4 bases and J lost 10 bases. CDR1 SGDLS and CDR2 YYNGEE come from the germline V gene. The CDR3 nucleotides are TGTGCCAGCAGCCCACAGGGGAGGGACTCACCCCTCCACTTT. The encoded protein is CASSPQGRDSPLHF.

This rearrangement joins TRBV7-2 to TRBJ1-4; 7 bases line up with TRBD1. The CDR3 totals 15 residues. V shed 5 bases, J shed 5 bases, and the junction held 8 bases outside the gene matches. CDR1 is SGHTA, CDR2 FQGNSA, per germline. DNA for the CDR3: TGTGCCAGCAGCCCGATAGAGGGGGCGAATGAAAAACTGTTTTTT. This gives the protein CASSPIEGANEKLFF.